Listed here are 30 T cell receptor beta chains from one sample, sequenced in a study of T cell clonotyping in hematopoietic cell transplantation (dated by TCRdb to the early 2020s). Library construction relied on the immunoSEQ multiplex PCR assay. Here the immuneACCESS table is served through TCRdb, limited to in-frame sequences with V and J called. Missing clones are a known gap in these copies; in checked studies unresolved V genes cover under half, and the rest lacks a known reason. The sample table holds fewer than 80,000 clones, of which about 93% were seen once. Clones ranked in the top ten supply under 2% of the sample. Sequencing was performed on peripheral blood mononuclear cells. The source of these receptors is a man aged 45-60 years in good health. Some clones in this sample may be carry-over from other donors' samples.

This clone was observed a single time. J is TRBJ2-7 and V is TRBV5-1; perhaps TRBD1 as D (6 bases). CDR3 length: 14 amino acids. Trimming removed 7 bases from V and 2 bases from J, with 16 bases in between. CDR1 SGHRS and CDR2 YFSETQ come from the germline V gene. The CDR3 bases are TGCGCCAGCTCCTCAGGGGACGCGGCCTACGAGCAGTACTTC. Protein sequence: CASSSGDAAYEQYF.

The rearrangement joins TRBV6-5 to TRBJ1-3, with D perhaps TRBD1 (5 bases). The CDR3 sequence is 14 residues long. V lost 4 bases to trimming and J lost 3 bases, with 10 bases between them. Germline values: CDR1 MNHEY, CDR2 SVGAGI. CDR3 bases: TGTGCCAGCAGTTCCGTGGGACGTGGAAACACCATATATTTT. Protein: CASSSVGRGNTIYF.

The gene calls are TRBV28 and TRBJ2-5, with 7 nucleotides matching TRBD1. This CDR3 has 17 amino acids. Germline V gene lookup returns CDR1 MDHEN and CDR2 SYDVKM. The trim removed 6 bases at V and 0 bases at J, leaving 13 bases unmatched. The CDR3 here is CASSLTGAQAHQETQYF. The DNA of the CDR3 is TGTGCCAGCAGCCTTACAGGGGCCCAAGCCCACCAAGAGACCCAGTACTTC. The entire variable domain, with the rest obtained from reference TRBV28 and TRBJ2-5, is as follows: DVKVTQSSRYLVKRTGEKVFLECVQDMDHENMFWYRQDPGLGLRLIYFSYDVKMKEKGDIPEGYSVSREKKERFSLILESASTNQTSMYLCASSLTGAQAHQETQYFGPGTRLLVL.

The gene calls are TRBV2 and TRBJ2-7; 8 bases fit TRBD1. V gave up 8 bases and J gave up 13 bases; unmatched junction bases: 10. Germline V CDR1 and CDR2: SNHLY, FYNNEI. This CDR3 has 11 residues. The CDR3 spells CASHRDRLDYF. CDR3 coding DNA: TGTGCCAGCCACCGGGACAGGCTCGATTACTTC.

The chain is built from TRBV14 and TRBJ2-2, with D perhaps TRBD1 (5 bases). The ends were cut back, 4 bases at V and 6 bases at J, with 12 bases in the middle. CDR1 and CDR2 (germline): SGHDN, FVKESK. CDR3 length equals 14 residues. The CDR3 nucleotides read TGTGCCAGCAGCCCCGACAGCTTCCCCGGGGAGCTGTTTTTT. It encodes CASSPDSFPGELFF.

The CDR3 DNA sequence: TGCAGCGGAGACAGGATTACGACCGGGGAGCTGTTTTTT. Translated: CSGDRITTGELFF. The chain employs TRBV29-1 and TRBJ2-2, with D tentatively TRBD1 (6 bases). Trimming left V 7 bases short and J 5 bases short, with 14 bases between. CDR3 size: 13 residues. Looked up from germline, CDR1 is SQVTM and CDR2 is ANQGSEA.

The rearrangement links TRBV28 to TRBJ1-1, with D uncertain. Germline loops: CDR1 MDHEN, CDR2 SYDVKM. The CDR3 spans 12 residues. The V end was cut by 2 bases, the J end by 6 bases, with 7 bases between. In nucleotides, the CDR3 is TGTGCCAGCAGTTTACTCAGGTCTGAAGCTTTCTTT. As protein: CASSLLRSEAFF.

This sequence joins TRBV7-2 and TRBJ1-1, with unresolved D. CDR1 and CDR2 from the germline V gene are SGHTA and FQGNSA. V lost 1 base and J lost 7, with 13 bases in between. CDR3 length: 14 amino acids. This CDR3 is CASSLEGSAIEAFF. In DNA form, the CDR3 reads TGTGCCAGCAGCTTAGAAGGCAGCGCGATTGAAGCTTTCTTT.

The CDR3 sequence: CASSATFTAASYEQYF. In DNA form, the CDR3 reads TGTGCCAGCAGTGCCACCTTCACTGCGGCTTCCTACGAGCAGTACTTC. The J gene is TRBJ2-7, the V gene TRBV6-1; D is uncertain. Germline V gene data show CDR1 as MNHNS and CDR2 as SASEGT. CDR3 size: 16 residues. Trimming left V 4 bases short and J 1 base short, with 17 bases between.

The genes are TRBV7-8 and TRBJ1-5; 8 bases line up with TRBD1. Germline-derived CDR1 and CDR2 are SGHVS and FQNEAQ. The CDR3 is 17 amino acids. V was pared by 5 bases and J by 0 bases, with 9 bases of the junction left unmatched. DNA of the CDR3: TGTGCCAGCAGCCAAGGACAGGGTTCTAATAGCAATCAGCCCCAGCATTTT. It yields the protein CASSQGQGSNSNQPQHF.

The rearrangement links TRBV6-6 to TRBJ2-7; 9 nucleotides agree with TRBD1. CDR3 length: 16 amino acids. Germline CDR1 and CDR2: MNHNY and SVGAGI (reference sequence). Trimming cost V 2 bases and J 6 bases; bases outside gene matches: 11. The CDR3 is CASSYLGPRQGGEQYF. CDR3 sequence (DNA): TGTGCCAGCAGTTACCTAGGCCCCAGACAGGGGGGCGAGCAGTACTTC.

This clone was seen once. The CDR3 reads CASRSPGQGSHEQYF. The CDR3 bases are TGCGCCAGCAGATCTCCGGGACAGGGATCACACGAGCAGTACTTC. The chain couples TRBV5-1 to TRBJ2-7, with 9 bases lining up with TRBD1. The CDR3 is 15 amino acids. Germline lookup yields CDR1 SGHRS and CDR2 YFSETQ. The ends lost 5 bases at V and 5 bases at J; junction bases unmatched: 11.

The chain links TRBV28 to TRBJ1-5; the D gene is possibly TRBD1 (6 bases). The CDR3 is 16 amino acids. Germline CDR1 and CDR2: MDHEN and SYDVKM. Trimming took 6 bases from V and 2 from J, leaving 17 bases between them. CDR3 protein: CASRQTEGVGNQPQHF. CDR3 DNA sequence: TGTGCCAGCAGACAAACAGAGGGGGTTGGCAATCAGCCCCAGCATTTT.

The rearrangement joins TRBV7-2 to TRBJ2-1; TRBD2 matches 8 bases. Per the germline V gene, CDR1 is SGHTA and CDR2 is FQGNSA. The CDR3 extends over 17 amino acids. J lost 3 bases, V lost 4 bases, and 11 bases had no gene match. The DNA of the CDR3 is TGTGCCAGCAGCTCATGGACTAGCAGCCCTTTCTACAATGAGCAGTTCTTC. This sequence encodes CASSSWTSSPFYNEQFF.

The chain employs TRBV28 and TRBJ1-2; D gene unclear. CDR3 size: 12 residues. The germline V gene has CDR1 MDHEN and CDR2 SYDVKM. The ends were cut back, 2 bases at V and 8 bases at J, with 9 bases in the middle. CDR3 bases: TGTGCCAGCAGTTTACTCCGATCCGGCTACACCTTC. Protein product: CASSLLRSGYTF.

In nucleotides, the CDR3 is TGTGCCAGTAGTATAGTGGCGGGAGGACCACAAGAGACCCAGTACTTC. This codes for CASSIVAGGPQETQYF. This rearrangement joins TRBV19 to TRBJ2-5, with 8 bases fitting TRBD2. The junction had 6 bases not matched to a gene; V was cut back by 1 base and J by 2 bases. In germline, CDR1 is LNHDA, CDR2 SQIVND (reference sequence). CDR3 length: 16 residues.

V and J are TRBV5-8 and TRBJ1-3; no firm D call. CDR3 length: 15 residues. Trimming pared 2 bases from V and 0 bases from J, leaving 9 bases between. Germline assignment: CDR1 SGHTS and CDR2 YDEGEE. This CDR3 is CASSFAATSGNTIYF. CDR3 DNA: TGTGCCAGCAGCTTTGCTGCGACCTCTGGAAACACCATATATTTT.

J is TRBJ1-4 and V is TRBV7-2; 7 positions match TRBD1. V shed 1 base, J shed 3 bases, and the junction held 14 bases outside the gene matches. Germline V gene data show CDR1 as SGHTA and CDR2 as FQGNSA. The CDR3 spans 19 residues. The CDR3 DNA reads as TGTGCCAGCAGCTTAGATGGCTACAGGGGTATTCTGTCTAATGAAAAACTGTTTTTT. Protein sequence: CASSLDGYRGILSNEKLFF.

The chain combines TRBV11-1 with TRBJ1-5; TRBD1 agrees at 10 bases. Per germline, CDR1 SGHAT and CDR2 FQDESV (reference sequence). Germline trimming cut 5 bases from V and 2 bases from J; bases unmatched to any gene: 3. The CDR3 covers 15 residues. The CDR3 protein is CASSAGTGGNQPQHF. The CDR3 DNA sequence: TGTGCCAGCAGCGCCGGGACAGGGGGCAATCAGCCCCAGCATTTT. The whole variable domain, filled in from reference TRBV11-1 and TRBJ1-5, reads EAEVAQSPRYKITEKSQAVAFWCDPISGHATLYWYRQILGQGPELLVQFQDESVVDDSQLPKDRFSAERLKGVDSTLKIQPAELGDSAMYLCASSAGTGGNQPQHFGDGTRLSIL.

This clone was observed once. The chain recombines TRBV27 with TRBJ2-5; perhaps TRBD2 as D (6 bases). The V end lost 6 bases, the J end lost 7 bases, and 24 bases lay between the germline ends. The CDR3 length is 16 residues. CDR1 MNHEY and CDR2 SMNVEV come from the germline V gene (reference sequence). This CDR3 is CASSFQPGRGRGTQYF. The CDR3 nucleotides are TGTGCCAGCAGCTTCCAACCCGGGCGGGGAAGAGGGACCCAGTACTTC.

The chain has TRBV4-1 and TRBJ2-7, with unresolved D. CDR3 length: 13 amino acids. V gave up 0 bases and J gave up 1 base, with 4 bases separating them. Germline values: CDR1 MGHRA, CDR2 YSYEKL. In nucleotides, the CDR3 is TGCGCCAGCAGCCAAGATTTATCCTACGAGCAGTACTTC. Protein product: CASSQDLSYEQYF.

The J gene is TRBJ2-7, the V gene TRBV5-6, with 9 bases aligning to TRBD2. V shed 2 bases and J 2 bases; nucleotides not matched to a gene: 11. Germline V gene sequence: CDR1 SGHDT, CDR2 YYEEEE. The CDR3 loop spans 17 amino acids. CDR3 sequence: CASSFSNSVAGAYEQYF. As DNA, the CDR3 is TGTGCCAGCAGCTTCAGTAATTCAGTAGCGGGAGCCTACGAGCAGTACTTC. The whole variable domain, remainder taken from reference TRBV5-6 and TRBJ2-7, is DAGVTQSPTHLIKTRGQQVTLRCSPKSGHDTVSWYQQALGQGPQFIFQYYEEEERQRGNFPDRFSGHQFPNYSSELNVNALLLGDSALYLCASSFSNSVAGAYEQYFGPGTRLTVT.

The chain has TRBV13 and TRBJ2-7; D remains unclear. Germline V gene lookup returns CDR1 PRHDT and CDR2 FYEKMQ (reference sequence). Trimming took off 1 base at V and 4 bases at J, with 17 bases between the two ends. The CDR3 has 16 residues. In DNA form, the CDR3 reads TGTGCCAGCAGCTTAGTTGGGGTAGGCCTTTCATACGAGCAGTACTTC. It translates to CASSLVGVGLSYEQYF.

This clone was counted a single time. The V and J genes are TRBV19 and TRBJ1-5; no clear D gene. This CDR3 has 14 amino acids. Germline CDR1 LNHDA, CDR2 SQIVND (reference sequence). Trimming removed 4 bases from V and 7 bases from J, with 14 bases in between. The CDR3 is CASSTLLIGQPQHF. The CDR3, as DNA: TGTGCCAGTAGTACCCTCTTGATAGGCCAGCCCCAGCATTTT.

V gene TRBV9 combines with J gene TRBJ2-7, with 8 bases aligning to TRBD2. The CDR3 is made up of 16 amino acids. CDR1 is SGDLS and CDR2 is YYNGEE in the germline V gene. V trimming: 0 bases; J trimming: 5 bases; junction bases outside the gene matches: 10. The CDR3 DNA reads as TGTGCCAGCAGCGTAGCCCTAACGGGAGGGCTCGACGAGCAGTACTTC. Translation gives CASSVALTGGLDEQYF.

The chain links TRBV6-5 to TRBJ2-2; TRBD2 matches at 11 bases. CDR1 and CDR2 from the germline V gene are MNHEY and SVGAGI. Losses at the gene ends were 6 bases for V and 6 bases for J; bases not matched to a gene: 6. The CDR3 has 15 residues. The CDR3 coding sequence is TGTGCCAGCAGACCACTAGCGGGGGTGGCCGGGGAGCTGTTTTTT. Residues: CASRPLAGVAGELFF.

DNA of the CDR3: TGTGCCAGCAGTGCTACGGGACAGGGGGCGCCGCGGGGGTATTTT. Protein sequence: CASSATGQGAPRGYF. The gene calls are TRBV6-1 and TRBJ2-3; 12 bases are a match to TRBD1. Germline V gives CDR1 MNHNS, CDR2 SASEGT. The CDR3 has 15 amino acids. V trimming: 4 bases; J trimming: 14 bases; junction bases outside the gene matches: 13.

The J gene is TRBJ2-3, the V gene TRBV7-2; D ambiguous. Looked up from germline, CDR1 is SGHTA and CDR2 is FQGNSA. With 5 bases removed from V and 4 bases from J, the gap between germline ends came to 7 bases. The CDR3 is 12 residues long. CDR3 sequence (DNA): TGTGCCAGCAGCCCCACCTCAGATACGCAGTATTTT. Amino acid sequence: CASSPTSDTQYF.

The chain recombines TRBV19 with TRBJ1-3; the D is unclear. V lost 11 bases and J 4 bases, leaving 9 bases between the germline ends. The CDR3 totals 11 residues. Per the germline V gene, CDR1 is LNHDA and CDR2 is SQIVND (reference sequence). The CDR3 DNA is TGTGCCGGGCAAATCGGAAACACCATATATTTT. The encoded protein is CAGQIGNTIYF.

This clone was found a few times. The V gene is TRBV7-2, the J gene TRBJ2-3; D remains ambiguous. The CDR3 runs 13 residues. Germline CDR1 and CDR2: SGHTA and FQGNSA. Trimming took 6 bases from V and 5 from J, leaving 12 bases between them. The CDR3 DNA follows: TGTGCCAGCAGTCTCCCAGAGAGAGATACGCAGTATTTT. Translation gives CASSLPERDTQYF.